The rows below give T cell receptor beta chains drawn from one sample of a study of cytomegalovirus exposure and HLA in healthy donors. The table came from immunoSEQ multiplex PCR; TCRdb's copy has only in-frame clones and leaves some out. The profile shows 150,000 to 250,000 clones, approximately 85% of them singletons. The sequenced sample consisted of PBMCs. Every receptor here comes from a woman aged 45-65 years in good health and CMV-seronegative. CDR3s include the opening cysteine and the closing phenylalanine or tryptophan. Fields, in order: CDR3 protein, CDR3 DNA, clone size, D gene, V gene, J gene, CDR3 length. A D gene is named only where the DNA matches it firmly. Clone size is shown for a subset of rows, as once, few, many or a class of expanded clone.

CDR3 protein: CASSSPPGAGGSTGELFF
CDR3 DNA: TGTGCCAGCAGCTCGCCCCCAGGAGCGGGAGGTAGCACCGGGGAGCTGTTTTTT
clone size: .
D gene: TRBD2
V gene: TRBV11-3
J gene: TRBJ2-2
CDR3 length: 18

CDR3 protein: CASRWTSGRAYEQYF
CDR3 DNA: TGTGCCAGCAGATGGACTAGCGGGAGGGCATACGAGCAGTACTTC
clone size: .
D gene: TRBD2
V gene: TRBV28
J gene: TRBJ2-7
CDR3 length: 15

CDR3 protein: CASSWRRGRQETQYF
CDR3 DNA: TGTGCCAGCAGTTGGCGCAGGGGGAGACAAGAGACCCAGTACTTC
clone size: once
D gene: TRBD1
V gene: TRBV6-5
J gene: TRBJ2-5
CDR3 length: 15

CDR3 protein: CAIRGPSYNEQFF
CDR3 DNA: TGTGCCATCCGAGGGCCGTCCTACAATGAGCAGTTCTTC
clone size: .
D gene: .
V gene: TRBV28
J gene: TRBJ2-1
CDR3 length: 13

CDR3 protein: CASSQDFWGDQPQHF
CDR3 DNA: TGCGCCAGCAGCCAAGATTTCTGGGGCGACCAGCCCCAGCATTTT
clone size: .
D gene: .
V gene: TRBV4-3
J gene: TRBJ1-5
CDR3 length: 15

CDR3 protein: CASSAQGYEQYF
CDR3 DNA: TGTGCCAGCAGTGCGCAGGGGTACGAGCAGTACTTC
clone size: .
D gene: .
V gene: TRBV6-1
J gene: TRBJ2-7
CDR3 length: 12

CDR3 protein: CAIRAGNEQFF
CDR3 DNA: TGTGCCATCCGCGCAGGGAATGAGCAGTTCTTC
clone size: .
D gene: .
V gene: TRBV10-3
J gene: TRBJ2-1
CDR3 length: 11

CDR3 protein: CASSDSDYGYTF
CDR3 DNA: TGTGCCAGCAGTGACAGCGACTATGGCTACACCTTC
clone size: .
D gene: .
V gene: TRBV27
J gene: TRBJ1-2
CDR3 length: 12

CDR3 protein: CASSPGLAGEGTQYF
CDR3 DNA: TGTGCCAGCAGCCCCGGACTAGCGGGGGAAGGGACCCAGTACTTC
clone size: .
D gene: TRBD2
V gene: TRBV7-2
J gene: TRBJ2-5
CDR3 length: 15

CDR3 protein: CASSTIDRVYEQFF
CDR3 DNA: TGTGCCAGCAGCACCATCGACAGGGTCTATGAGCAGTTCTTC
clone size: .
D gene: TRBD1
V gene: TRBV27
J gene: TRBJ2-1
CDR3 length: 14

CDR3 protein: CATSPGNTEAFF
CDR3 DNA: TGTGCCACCTCCCCAGGGAACACTGAAGCTTTCTTT
clone size: once
D gene: .
V gene: TRBV19
J gene: TRBJ1-1
CDR3 length: 12

CDR3 protein: CASSYTLAGMNTEAFF
CDR3 DNA: TGTGCCAGCAGCTACACGTTGGCTGGCATGAACACTGAAGCTTTCTTT
clone size: .
D gene: .
V gene: TRBV7-9
J gene: TRBJ1-1
CDR3 length: 16

CDR3 protein: CASSPQHYEQYF
CDR3 DNA: TGTGCCAGCTCACCGCAACACTACGAGCAGTACTTC
clone size: once
D gene: .
V gene: TRBV18
J gene: TRBJ2-7
CDR3 length: 12

CDR3 protein: CASSLPGTTDTQYF
CDR3 DNA: TGCGCCAGCAGCTTGCCGGGTACCACAGATACGCAGTATTTT
clone size: .
D gene: .
V gene: TRBV5-1
J gene: TRBJ2-3
CDR3 length: 14

CDR3 protein: CASYRGQVETQYF
CDR3 DNA: TGCGCCAGCTACCGGGGACAGGTAGAGACCCAGTACTTC
clone size: .
D gene: TRBD1
V gene: TRBV23-1
J gene: TRBJ2-5
CDR3 length: 13